The 9 T cell receptor beta chains reported below all come from one sample, sequenced in a study of T-cell reconstitution after alpha-beta-depleted transplantation in children. Preparation of the TCRbeta library used unique molecular identifiers. In TCRdb, the PCR reads were re-called with MiXCR into one record per CDR3 protein. Found here are hundreds of thousands of distinct CDR3 sequences, about an eighth of them singletons; the top ten hold 0.79%. Sequences were derived from PBMCs, sampled before TCRalphabeta/CD19-depleted stem cell transplant. The receptors stem from a girl aged 2-10 years with congenital amegakaryocytic thrombocytopenia, due to receive a stem cell transplant.

This clonotype was seen ten or more times. This rearrangement joins TRBV28 to TRBJ1-1; a possible D gene is TRBD1 (5 bases). The CDR3 has 15 residues. The V and J ends lost 3 bases and 3 bases respectively, with 14 bases between them. From germline, CDR1 is MDHEN and CDR2 SYDVKM. CDR3 in amino acids: CASSLREGPYTEAFF. The CDR3 nucleotides are TGTGCCAGCAGTTTGCGGGAGGGGCCGTACACTGAAGCTTTCTTT.

The table lists this clonotype with a few counts. The chain employs TRBV12-3 or TRBV12-4 and TRBJ1-5; D not resolved. Trimming took off 7 bases at V and 3 bases at J, with 13 bases between the two ends. This CDR3 contains 14 residues. DNA for the CDR3: TGTGCCAGCACCCCAGACGGGTCCAATCAGCCCCAGCATTTT. As protein: CASTPDGSNQPQHF.

The chain carries TRBV6-1 and TRBJ2-2; D uncertain. CDR1 MNHNS and CDR2 SASEGT come from the germline V gene. V dropped 11 bases and J dropped 7 bases, with 17 bases sitting between them. The CDR3 is 13 amino acids. The CDR3 sequence: CAGSVGYIGELFF. In DNA, the CDR3 is TGTGCCGGGTCGGTCGGATACATCGGGGAGCTGTTTTTT.

The rearrangement links TRBV12-3 or TRBV12-4 to TRBJ2-7; D is unclear. This CDR3 comprises 14 residues. V was pared by 6 bases and J by 10 bases, with 22 bases between. The CDR3 region has the DNA TGTGCCAGCAGGGATGAAAATGCAGACCACCCCCAGTACTTC. It specifies CASRDENADHPQYF.

This clonotype has at least ten counts. This chain links TRBV20-1 with TRBJ2-1, with D possibly being TRBD1 (5 bases). Germline V gives CDR1 DFQATT, CDR2 SNEGSKA (reference sequence). With 5 bases removed from V and 4 bases from J, the gap between germline ends came to 15 bases. This CDR3 has 14 residues. The CDR3 spells CSAVSGAPYNEQFF. In DNA form, the CDR3 reads TGCAGTGCTGTGAGTGGGGCGCCTTACAATGAGCAGTTCTTC.

This clonotype appeared many times. The chain carries TRBV12-3 or TRBV12-4 and TRBJ2-7; D is perhaps TRBD1 (6 bases). The CDR3 consists of 14 residues. V was pared by 7 bases and J by 2 bases, with 15 bases between. The CDR3 here is CASNPGEGAYEQYF. CDR3 in DNA: TGTGCCAGCAATCCGGGTGAGGGGGCCTACGAGCAGTACTTC.

V is TRBV11-3 and J is TRBJ1-5; D is perhaps TRBD1 (6 bases). Per germline, CDR1 SGHNT and CDR2 YENEEA. Between the trimmed V and J ends, which lost 1 base and 0 bases, there was a span of 16 bases. The CDR3 covers 18 residues. The CDR3 here is CASSLGYRESYSNQPQHF. The CDR3 DNA sequence: TGTGCCAGCAGCTTAGGATACAGGGAAAGTTATAGCAATCAGCCCCAGCATTTT.

At least ten counts were recorded for this clonotype. This rearrangement joins TRBV29-1 to TRBJ1-1; no clear D gene. The length of the CDR3 is 13 residues. Germline CDR1 reads SQVTM; CDR2 reads ANQGSEA. Trimming shortened V by 4 bases and J by 1 base, and 10 bases separated the two germline ends. CDR3 residues: CSVVSGWNTEAFF. As DNA, the CDR3 is TGCAGCGTTGTGAGTGGTTGGAACACTGAAGCTTTCTTT. Based on the CDR3 plus reference TRBV29-1 and TRBJ1-1, the full variable domain is SAVISQKPSRDICQRGTSLTIQCQVDSQVTMMFWYRQQPGQSLTLIATANQGSEATYESGFVIDKFPISRPNLTFSTLTVSNMSPEDSSIYLCSVVSGWNTEAFFGQGTRLTVV.

This clonotype came up many times. The V and J genes are TRBV12-3 or TRBV12-4 and TRBJ2-7; a weak D match, TRBD2 (5 bases). Trimming cost V 7 bases and J 7 bases, with 20 bases left between them. The CDR3 loop spans 14 amino acids. The CDR3 spells CASTRGSAEVEQYF. CDR3 DNA sequence: TGTGCCAGCACCCGGGGATCGGCTGAGGTTGAGCAGTACTTC.